Detailed here is one T cell receptor beta chain. Germline CDR1 is ENHRY and CDR2 is SYGVKD. Trimming cost V 5 bases and J 0 bases; bases outside gene matches: 4. The CDR3 is 14 amino acids. Profiled with immunoSEQ multiplex PCR; TCRdb holds only in-frame clones, not every one. This repertoire shows around 500,000 clones, 80% to 90% found once; its top ten account for approximately 2.9%. These data come from a study of blood T cell repertoires in COVID-19. As for the study in general: The cDNA or gDNA used as material had been derived from T cells, B-cell-depleted T cells, or PBMCs.

What was sequenced was peripheral blood. V is TRBV10-3 and J is TRBJ2-7; 7 bases align to TRBD2. This TCR was sampled from a human donor in a cohort sampled during active COVID-19. This CDR3 is CAISHTGGSYEQYF. The DNA for the CDR3 is TGTGCCATCAGTCACACGGGAGGCTCCTACGAGCAGTACTTC.